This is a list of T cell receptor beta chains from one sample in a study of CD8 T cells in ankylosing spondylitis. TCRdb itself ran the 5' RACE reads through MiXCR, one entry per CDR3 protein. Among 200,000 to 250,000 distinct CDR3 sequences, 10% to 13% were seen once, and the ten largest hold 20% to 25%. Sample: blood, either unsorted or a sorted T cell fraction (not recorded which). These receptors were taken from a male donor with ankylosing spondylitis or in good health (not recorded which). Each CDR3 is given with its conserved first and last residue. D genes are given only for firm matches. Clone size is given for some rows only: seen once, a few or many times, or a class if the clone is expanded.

TGTGCCAGCAGCCAAGATACAGGGGCCCCAGATGGCTACACCTTC,CASSQDTGAPDGYTF,TRBJ1-2,TRBD1,TRBV3-1,NA
TGCAGTGCTCTTGGACAGGCTAATGAAAAACTGTTTTTT,CSALGQANEKLFF,TRBJ1-4,TRBD1,TRBV20-1,NA
TGTGCCAGCAGCGTGAGTAGCGGGGGTCACAATGAGCAGTTCTTC,CASSVSSGGHNEQFF,TRBJ2-1,TRBD2,TRBV7-3,NA
TGTGCCAGCAGCGTACCCACTACTAGCTACAATGAGCAGTTCTTC,CASSVPTTSYNEQFF,TRBJ2-1,NA,TRBV9,many
TGTGCCAGCAGTACAAGAGGGGCCCCGAACACCGGGGAGCTGTTTTTT,CASSTRGAPNTGELFF,TRBJ2-2,NA,TRBV12-3/TRBV12-4,NA
TGTGCCAGCAGCCAACAGCGGGGGAAAAACATTCAGTCCTTC,CASSQQRGKNIQSF,TRBJ2-4,TRBD2,TRBV3-1,few
TGTGCCAGCAGTCAAGGACACAGAATTAGCAATCAGCCCCAGCATTTT,CASSQGHRISNQPQHF,TRBJ1-5,NA,TRBV3-1,few
TGTGCCAGCAGCTTAAACGGGGGAGGCACCGGGGAGCTGTTTTTT,CASSLNGGGTGELFF,TRBJ2-2,NA,TRBV7-3,NA
TGTGCCAGCAGCCAAGATCCGGTTTACTATGGCTACACCTTC,CASSQDPVYYGYTF,TRBJ1-2,NA,TRBV14,few
TGTGCCAGCAGCTTAGGGGTATACAGGGTTTCTGTTGAGCAGTTCTTC,CASSLGVYRVSVEQFF,TRBJ2-1,NA,TRBV7-6,many
TGTGCCAGCGACACAGGGACAGGGGAATATGGACCCCAGCATTTT,CASDTGTGEYGPQHF,TRBJ1-5,TRBD1,TRBV25-1,few
TGTGCCAGCACCCGGGGTTCGGGGGCCCCAACTAATGAAAAACTGTTTTTT,CASTRGSGAPTNEKLFF,TRBJ1-4,NA,TRBV12-3/TRBV12-4,many
TGTGCCAGCAGGCAGCGGACCTACGAGCAGTACTTC,CASRQRTYEQYF,TRBJ2-7,NA,TRBV12-3/TRBV12-4,NA
TGTGCCAGCAGTCCCGAGAACAGGAATTATAATTCACCCCTCCACTTT,CASSPENRNYNSPLHF,TRBJ1-6,NA,TRBV5-5,many
TGTGCCAGCAGCCCCTCCGGGGCAGATGGAAACACCATATATTTT,CASSPSGADGNTIYF,TRBJ1-3,NA,TRBV9,many
TGCAGTGCTTCTACCGGGGGCACAGATACGCAGTATTTT,CSASTGGTDTQYF,TRBJ2-3,NA,TRBV20-1,many
TGCGCCAGCAGCTTGACCCAGTCGGGACAGGGCAATGAGCAGTTCTTC,CASSLTQSGQGNEQFF,TRBJ2-1,TRBD1,TRBV5-1,many
TGTGCCAGCAGCACTTCGGACACTGAAGCTTTCTTT,CASSTSDTEAFF,TRBJ1-1,NA,TRBV7-6,many
TGCGCCAGCAGCCCCCGCGGCAGCTCCTACGAGCAGTACTTC,CASSPRGSSYEQYF,TRBJ2-7,NA,TRBV5-1,few
TGCGCCAGCAGCGTAGGGACAGGGGAAAAACTGTTTTTT,CASSVGTGEKLFF,TRBJ1-4,TRBD1,TRBV5-1,NA
TGTGCCAGCAGCTTGGGATCGAGGGGTCAGGGGGCTGGCAATGAGCAGTTCTTC,CASSLGSRGQGAGNEQFF,TRBJ2-1,TRBD1,TRBV5-5,NA
TGCAGTGCTGGCGGAGCCATCGAAGCAACTAATGAAAGACTGTTTTTT,CSAGGAIEATNERLFF,TRBJ1-4,NA,TRBV20-1,NA
TGTGCCAGCAGCGTAGGAGATATCAACAATGAGCAGTTCTTC,CASSVGDINNEQFF,TRBJ2-1,NA,TRBV9,NA
TGTGCCAGTAGTTCCCGGGACAGTGAAACCGGGGAGCTGTTTTTT,CASSSRDSETGELFF,TRBJ2-2,TRBD1,TRBV19,NA
TGCGCCAGCAGCTTGGACGACAGGGGAGGGCAGTACTTC,CASSLDDRGGQYF,TRBJ2-7,TRBD1,TRBV5-1,many
TGCGCCAGCAGCTTGTCCAGGATAAACACCGGGGAGCTGTTTTTT,CASSLSRINTGELFF,TRBJ2-2,NA,TRBV5-1,many
TGTGCCAGCAGCGCACGGAACTATGGCTACACCTTC,CASSARNYGYTF,TRBJ1-2,NA,TRBV7-8,NA
TGTGCCACCAGCCCAAGCGGGGAATTATACAATGAGCAGTTCTTC,CATSPSGELYNEQFF,TRBJ2-1,TRBD2,TRBV15,NA
TGTGCCATCAAGGGAGAAGGGGGACGGGATGGCTACACCTTC,CAIKGEGGRDGYTF,TRBJ1-2,NA,TRBV10-3,NA
TGTGCCAGTTACCCGGGACAGGCCATACAAGAGACCCAGTACTTC,CASYPGQAIQETQYF,TRBJ2-5,TRBD1,TRBV5-5,NA
TGTGCCAGCAGTTACTCCGGGGGGGCCTACAATGAGCAGTTCTTC,CASSYSGGAYNEQFF,TRBJ2-1,TRBD2,TRBV6-2/TRBV6-3,many
TGTGCCAGCAGTTTAAGATTCGGACAGCAAGAGACCCAGTACTTC,CASSLRFGQQETQYF,TRBJ2-5,NA,TRBV27,many
TGTGCCAGCTCACCGGGACCGAGCCTCACTGAAGCTTTCTTT,CASSPGPSLTEAFF,TRBJ1-1,NA,TRBV18,NA
TGTGCCAGCAGCTTAGACCCAGGACAAGAGACCCAGTACTTC,CASSLDPGQETQYF,TRBJ2-5,NA,TRBV7-2,few
TGTGCCAGCAGCCAAGGAAGGATCTCCTACAATGAGCAGTTCTTC,CASSQGRISYNEQFF,TRBJ2-1,NA,TRBV3-1,many
TGTGCCAGCAGATCGGGACAGGGCGGCTATGGCTACACCTTC,CASRSGQGGYGYTF,TRBJ1-2,TRBD1,TRBV6-1,many
TGCAGTGCTCCCCCGGGGGGCGGGGTTAACACCGGGGAGCTGTTTTTT,CSAPPGGGVNTGELFF,TRBJ2-2,NA,TRBV20-1,few
TGCAGTGCTCAGACGCACTATGGCTACACCTTC,CSAQTHYGYTF,TRBJ1-2,NA,TRBV20-1,many
TGTGCCAGCAGTTTTAACAGGGGGCAAGGTCAGCCCCAGCATTTT,CASSFNRGQGQPQHF,TRBJ1-5,TRBD1,TRBV12-3/TRBV12-4,many
TGTGCCAGCAGCTTAACGAGGCTAACGCGTACGCAGTATTTT,CASSLTRLTRTQYF,TRBJ2-3,NA,TRBV7-3,many
TGTGCCAGCAGCCCCAGGGACAGGGGTTTCCCTAGTTCGGGCTACACCTTC,CASSPRDRGFPSSGYTF,TRBJ1-2,NA,TRBV21-1,NA
TGTGCCAGCAGTTTCCAGCAAAACAATGAGCAGTTCTTC,CASSFQQNNEQFF,TRBJ2-1,NA,TRBV12-3/TRBV12-4,many
TGTGCTAGCACCCTGATCCCAGCGGGGGGACCATTTGGAGAGACCCAGTACTTC,CASTLIPAGGPFGETQYF,TRBJ2-5,TRBD2,TRBV7-7,few
TGCGCCAGCAGCAAGGACAGGGGAGGGGACACTGAAGCTTTCTTT,CASSKDRGGDTEAFF,TRBJ1-1,TRBD1,TRBV5-1,many
TGTGCCAGCAGCCCTGGCAGCTCTGGAAACACCATATATTTT,CASSPGSSGNTIYF,TRBJ1-3,NA,TRBV7-6,NA
TGCGCCAGCAGCTTGGAATCAGGGGGCGTCACTGAAGCTTTCTTT,CASSLESGGVTEAFF,TRBJ1-1,TRBD1,TRBV5-1,many
TGTGCCAGCAGCGAAGACAGACTCACCGGGGAGCTGTTTTTT,CASSEDRLTGELFF,TRBJ2-2,NA,TRBV14,many
TGTGCCAGCAGCTTGAACGGACAGGGAAGGGATACGCAGTATTTT,CASSLNGQGRDTQYF,TRBJ2-3,TRBD1,TRBV5-5,many
TGTGCCACCAGTGAAACCAGGGGAGGAGAGACCCAGTACTTC,CATSETRGGETQYF,TRBJ2-5,NA,TRBV24-1,few
TGCAGTGCGATGGTGGGGACGGGCGGCGAAGACGAGCAGTACTTC,CSAMVGTGGEDEQYF,TRBJ2-7,NA,TRBV20-1,many
TGCGCCAGCAGCTTGGAAGGGTCGGGACAGCCCCAGCATTTT,CASSLEGSGQPQHF,TRBJ1-5,NA,TRBV5-1,many
TGTGCCAGCGCCTACGACACAAAAGGTTCACCCCTCCACTTT,CASAYDTKGSPLHF,TRBJ1-6,NA,TRBV2,few
TGCGCCAGCAGCGTTTTTTCGCCTGGGAGCACTGAAGCTTTCTTT,CASSVFSPGSTEAFF,TRBJ1-1,NA,TRBV5-1,many
TGTGCCAGCACCGTTACAGGGCTTAGCACCGGGGAGCTGTTTTTT,CASTVTGLSTGELFF,TRBJ2-2,NA,TRBV7-2,few